Given below is one T cell receptor beta chain in context. No cognate antigen has been identified for it. Per-base quality was not reported, and no clone a single base away is much larger than it. The immunoSEQ Assay, a bias-controlled multiplex PCR, was used to amplify TCRbeta CDR3 regions from genomic DNA. The original methods were these. The number of nucleated cells in each sample was estimated from the amplification of reference gene primers within the assay. To quantify the absolute abundance of each unique TCRbeta CDR3 rearrangement, sequence reads were collapsed and filtered. Productive Simpson clonality was computed per sample as the square root of Simpson's diversity index over productive rearrangements. TCRdb retrieved this table from immuneACCESS and kept in-frame rearrangements only. Not all clones are present; in checked studies, unresolved V genes account for under half, and no reason is known for the remainder. Clone size and V and J calls were adopted from that table, with D and trimming inferred from the DNA. Present in this sample are over 90,000 clones, 70% to 90% of which were seen just once. The top ten clones comprise 13% of the sample.

The collaborating institutions used their own protocols to collect whole blood in K2EDTA tubes. For TCRbeta analysis, collaborators shipped samples in one of three forms: frozen whole blood, isolated PBMCs, or DNA extracted from either of those sample types. The record originates from a study of blood T cell repertoires in COVID-19 (dated by TCRdb to 2018 to 2020). A note on the overall study: Samples covering the acute and convalescent phases of COVID-19 were provided by collaborators in the United States, Italy and Spain. The repertoires were released in a freely available public database meant as a resource for research on the immune response to SARS-CoV-2. The prospective study material was composed of cDNA or gDNA derived from T cells, B-cell-depleted T cells, or PBMCs. The samples were drawn from the first 160 participants of the ongoing ImmuneRACE study and from 950 to 1,500 subjects provided by 6 global collaborators. Where available, HLA class I and class II types were obtained from metadata supplied by the sample provider rather than from assay-based typing. Sample metadata almost always included a de-identified subject ID, COVID-19 status, age in years and sex. Subjects who had been exposed to COVID-19, were actively infected with it, or had recovered from it provided the deeply sampled blood TCRbeta repertoires that made up the dataset. Overall study results and their limits: Clinical and demographic metadata were provided uncurated, with the amount varying by source and participant.

The material sequenced was peripheral blood. The sequence came from a woman aged 55-70 years in a cohort sampled during active or convalescent COVID-19.

The CDR3 has the sequence CASSLGPHLVTGDTQYF. The DNA reads as follows: TGTGCCAGCAGCTTAGGGCCCCACCTCGTTACGGGGGATACGCAGTATTTT. The sequence links TRBV7-8 to TRBJ2-3, with TRBD2 tentatively as D gene (5 bases match). Including cysteine and phenylalanine, the CDR3 has 17 amino acids. Just CDR3 DNA is preserved here, 51 bases in frame from base 1. V is cut by 1 base and J by 6 bases, and the space between the germline ends is 20 bases. The germline V gene specifies SGHVS as CDR1 and FQNEAQ as CDR2.